Each of the 14 T cell receptor beta chains below was sequenced from the same sample in a study of T cell repertoires in aging, cancer and after chemotherapy. Peripheral blood genomic DNA, not sorted cells or RNA, was the template. A mixed TRB-A/B primer pool amplified rearranged TRB by multiplex touch-down PCR. TCRdb analysed the multiplex PCR reads with MiXCR anew, one entry per CDR3 protein. The table shows over 1,500 distinct CDR3 sequences, with just over 20% occurring only once. Sequencing was done on a sample of blood. These receptor sequences come from a human donor with a solid tumor.

This clonotype was seen a handful of times. The V and J genes are TRBV5-1 and TRBJ2-3; D is unclear. Germline lookup yields CDR1 SGHRS and CDR2 YFSETQ. The CDR3 length is 15 residues. V lost 0 bases and J lost 4, with 12 bases in between. CDR3 in amino acids: CASSLERGLPDTQYF. CDR3 coding DNA: TGCGCCAGCAGCTTGGAAAGAGGCCTGCCAGATACGCAGTATTTT.

In its sample, this clonotype ranks as medium-sized. The V gene is TRBV6-1, the J gene TRBJ1-1; TRBD1 is a possible D gene (6 bases). The CDR3 totals 14 residues. Germline lookup yields CDR1 MNHNS and CDR2 SASEGT. V dropped 5 bases and J dropped 10 bases, with 20 bases sitting between them. The CDR3 sequence: CASSKDRASQGAFF. As DNA, the CDR3 is TGTGCCAGCAGTAAGGACAGAGCGTCACAGGGAGCTTTCTTT.

In its sample, this clonotype is large. The genes are TRBV30 and TRBJ2-7; D is ambiguous. In germline, CDR1 is GTSNPN, CDR2 SVGIG (reference sequence). This CDR3 is built from 12 residues. V lost 0 bases and J lost 6, with 9 bases in between. CDR3 bases: TGTGCCTGGAGTGTACAAGGGCTCGAGCAGTACTTC. Translated, it gives CAWSVQGLEQYF.

This clonotype was detected a few times. The V and J genes are TRBV5-1 and TRBJ1-1; D possibly corresponds to TRBD1 (6 bases). The length of the CDR3 is 14 residues. Per germline, CDR1 SGHRS and CDR2 YFSETQ. V was trimmed by 0 bases and J by 6 bases, leaving 12 bases between them. The CDR3 sequence is CASSLGAGGSEAFF. CDR3 bases: TGCGCCAGCAGCTTGGGGGCGGGGGGCTCTGAAGCTTTCTTT.

In this sample, this clonotype is medium-sized. The chain couples TRBV18 to TRBJ2-5; 8 bases map to TRBD2. The CDR3 runs 14 residues. Germline V CDR1 and CDR2: KGHSH, LQKENI. Germline trimming cut 6 bases from V and 2 bases from J; bases unmatched to any gene: 5. CDR3 DNA sequence: TGTGCCAGCTCGTACGGGGGGGTACAAGAGACCCAGTACTTC. Protein sequence: CASSYGGVQETQYF.

This clonotype is termed medium-sized. V gene TRBV6-1 combines with J gene TRBJ1-2; unclear D gene. The CDR3 extends over 13 amino acids. The V gene lost 6 bases and the J gene lost 3 bases, with 11 bases spanning the gap. From germline, CDR1 is MNHNS and CDR2 SASEGT. The CDR3 DNA reads as TGTGCCAGCAGCCAGGCGGATGACTATGGCTACACCTTC. Translation: CASSQADDYGYTF.

By proportion, this clonotype is large. V usage is TRBV6-5 and J usage is TRBJ1-2, with D perhaps TRBD1 (5 bases). The CDR3 runs 12 residues. V shed 5 bases and J shed 3 bases, with 7 bases lying between them. Germline CDR1 MNHEY, CDR2 SVGAGI. CDR3 loop: CASSPTDYGYTF. The CDR3 DNA sequence: TGTGCCAGCAGTCCGACAGACTATGGCTACACCTTC.

Judged by abundance, this clonotype is medium-sized. The chain links TRBV19 to TRBJ2-1; maybe TRBD2 (6 bases). CDR3 length: 17 residues. From germline, CDR1 is LNHDA and CDR2 SQIVND (reference sequence). V was cut by 0 bases and J by 3 bases, with 15 bases left in between. In DNA, the CDR3 is TGTGCCAGTAGTATAGATCAGGGAACTAGCAACTACAATGAGCAGTTCTTC. This sequence encodes CASSIDQGTSNYNEQFF.

The chain links TRBV5-1 to TRBJ1-4; D is uncertain. The CDR3 is 14 amino acids. Germline CDR1 and CDR2: SGHRS and YFSETQ. Trimming stripped 2 bases from V and 2 bases from J, with 7 bases between. The CDR3 DNA reads TGCGCCAGCAGCTTTGGACGGACTAATGAAAAACTGTTTTTT. Translating it yields CASSFGRTNEKLFF.

By share, this clonotype ranks as medium-sized. The rearrangement joins TRBV20-1 to TRBJ1-4, with D uncertain. The CDR3 runs 15 residues. Germline V gene sequence: CDR1 DFQATT, CDR2 SNEGSKA (reference sequence). V lost 0 bases, J lost 3 bases, and 11 bases lay in between. The CDR3 sequence: CSARDRGRANEKLFF. The CDR3 nucleotides are TGCAGTGCTAGAGACCGGGGTCGAGCTAATGAAAAACTGTTTTTT.

By share of the sample, this clonotype is medium-sized. V gene TRBV6-1 combines with J gene TRBJ2-1; 8 bases map to TRBD2. This CDR3 comprises 16 residues. Germline trimming cut 3 bases from V and 10 bases from J; bases unmatched to any gene: 14. Germline CDR1 and CDR2: MNHNS and SASEGT. The CDR3 reads CASSDYRMSGGIEQFF. In nucleotides, the CDR3 is TGTGCCAGCAGTGATTATCGGATGTCGGGGGGGATAGAGCAGTTCTTC.

In its sample, this clonotype ranks as medium-sized. V gene TRBV20-1 combines with J gene TRBJ2-1; 10 bases are a match to TRBD2. CDR1 is DFQATT, CDR2 SNEGSKA, per germline (reference sequence). Trimming at V came to 5 bases and at J to 6 bases, leaving 7 bases not matched to a gene. The CDR3 sequence is 14 residues long. CDR3 in amino acids: CSAPKRGGRNEQFF. The CDR3 DNA reads TGCAGTGCTCCGAAGCGGGGGGGCCGCAATGAGCAGTTCTTC.

This clonotype was detected a few times. The chain employs TRBV12-3 or TRBV12-4 and TRBJ1-2; TRBD1 matches 7 bases. V lost 7 bases, J lost 8 bases, and 10 bases stayed unmatched. The CDR3 runs to 13 residues. The CDR3 DNA sequence: TGTGCCAGCATTGGGTCGACAGGGCTCGGCTACACCTTC. It translates to CASIGSTGLGYTF.

By proportion, this clonotype is large. The chain joins TRBV4-3 to TRBJ2-1, with D possibly matching TRBD2 (5 bases). The V and J ends lost 0 bases and 8 bases respectively, with 11 bases between them. This CDR3 has 14 amino acids. Germline-derived CDR1 and CDR2 are LGHNA and YSLEER. CDR3 in DNA: TGCGCCAGCAGCCAAGATGGGATGAGGGATGAGCAGTTCTTC. Encoded protein: CASSQDGMRDEQFF.